These 17 T cell receptor beta chains were all obtained from the same sample, sequenced in a study of STAT5B mutations in CD4+ large granular lymphocyte leukemia. Method: immunoSEQ multiplex PCR; TCRdb's copy keeps in-frame clones and lacks some. The sample consists of some 30,000 clones, around 73% of them appearing once. The sequencing input was CD4+ T cells from blood buffy coats. All receptors come from a human donor in good health.

The sample holds a few counts of this clone. Written as DNA, the CDR3 is TGTGCCAGCAGCGTGAGTTGGAGCACAGATACGCAGTATTTT. It codes for CASSVSWSTDTQYF. The genes are TRBV9 and TRBJ2-3, with D unclear. The ends were cut back, 2 bases at V and 0 bases at J, with 7 bases in the middle. The CDR3 spans 14 residues. Per germline, CDR1 SGDLS and CDR2 YYNGEE.

This clone was counted a few times. The V call is TRBV7-9, the J call TRBJ1-1; D remains ambiguous. The CDR3 has 14 residues. The V end was cut by 0 bases, the J end by 6 bases, with 11 bases between. Germline V CDR1 and CDR2: SEHNR, FQNEAQ (reference sequence). The DNA of the CDR3 is TGTGCCAGCAGCTTAGCAACAACGACGGCTGAAGCTTTCTTT. It specifies CASSLATTTAEAFF.

The sample holds one count of this clone. V usage is TRBV27 and J usage is TRBJ2-3; no clear D gene. With 3 bases removed from V and 0 bases from J, the gap between germline ends came to 10 bases. CDR1 and CDR2 from the germline V gene are MNHEY and SMNVEV (reference sequence). The length of the CDR3 is 15 residues. CDR3: CASSLRARSTDTQYF. CDR3 DNA sequence: TGTGCCAGCAGTTTGCGAGCTAGAAGCACAGATACGCAGTATTTT.

Written as DNA, the CDR3 is TGTGCCATCAGCGGATCTCAGAACACCGGGGAGCTGTTTTTT. Its translation is CAISGSQNTGELFF. V and J are TRBV10-3 and TRBJ2-2; D not certain. CDR3 length equals 14 residues. Germline CDR1 is ENHRY and CDR2 is SYGVKD. V dropped 6 bases and J dropped 1 base, with 9 bases sitting between them.

The rearrangement uses TRBV9 and TRBJ2-5; 8 bases are shared with TRBD2. With 3 bases clipped from V and 2 bases from J, the junction kept 6 bases outside the gene matches. CDR3 size: 15 residues. From germline, CDR1 is SGDLS and CDR2 YYNGEE. DNA of the CDR3: TGTGCCAGCAGCGGGTTAGCGGGGCCACAAGAGACCCAGTACTTC. Its protein is CASSGLAGPQETQYF. Full variable domain (outside the CDR3, taken from reference TRBV9 and TRBJ2-5): DSGVTQTPKHLITATGQRVTLRCSPRSGDLSVYWYQQSLDQGLQFLIQYYNGEERAKGNILERFSAQQFPDLHSELNLSSLELGDSALYFCASSGLAGPQETQYFGPGTRLLVL.

The V gene is TRBV2, the J gene TRBJ2-5; D is uncertain. This CDR3 spans 14 amino acids. Germline loops: CDR1 SNHLY, CDR2 FYNNEI. V was clipped by 6 bases and J by 0 bases, with 11 bases between them. The CDR3 sequence is CASRVTWYQETQYF. Here the CDR3 DNA reads TGTGCCAGCAGGGTGACTTGGTACCAAGAGACCCAGTACTTC.

CDR3 residues: CASSIGKVGALMETQYF. The CDR3 DNA is TGTGCCAGTAGTATTGGTAAGGTCGGGGCCCTGATGGAGACCCAGTACTTC. The chain combines TRBV19 with TRBJ2-5; D may match TRBD1 or TRBD2 (5 bases each). Trimming removed 3 bases from V and 5 bases from J, with 22 bases in between. Germline assignment: CDR1 LNHDA and CDR2 SQIVND (reference sequence). The CDR3 is 17 residues long.

This clone was picked up a small number of times. This chain connects TRBV5-4 to TRBJ1-1; maybe TRBD1 (5 bases). This CDR3 has 15 residues. Germline V CDR1 and CDR2: SGHNT, YYREEE (reference sequence). The V gene lost 4 bases and the J gene lost 7 bases, with 20 bases spanning the gap. CDR3 sequence reads: CASSPLGTLRDEAFF. The DNA for the CDR3 is TGTGCCAGCAGCCCCCTTGGGACGCTTCGGGATGAAGCTTTCTTT.

The chain carries TRBV9 and TRBJ2-5, with D possibly being TRBD1 or TRBD2 (6 bases each). In germline, CDR1 is SGDLS, CDR2 YYNGEE. V lost 1 base and J 4 bases, leaving 11 bases between the germline ends. This CDR3 region has 14 residues. CDR3 DNA sequence: TGTGCCAGCAGCGTAATGGGGGGCCTAGAGACCCAGTACTTC. The encoded protein is CASSVMGGLETQYF.

The CDR3 protein is CASERDPTNTEAFF. For the CDR3, the DNA is TGTGCCAGCGAGAGAGACCCGACGAACACTGAAGCTTTCTTT. The V call is TRBV5-4, the J call TRBJ1-1; unclear D gene. The CDR3 extends over 14 amino acids. V dropped 7 bases and J dropped 1 base, with 14 bases sitting between them. Germline CDR1 and CDR2: SGHNT and YYREEE (reference sequence).

CDR3 sequence (DNA): TGCAGCGTTTGGAGGGTGACAGATACGCAGTATTTT. Its translation is CSVWRVTDTQYF. V usage is TRBV29-1 and J usage is TRBJ2-3; TRBD2 is a possible D gene (6 bases). Germline-derived CDR1 and CDR2 are SQVTM and ANQGSEA. The CDR3 covers 12 residues. The ends were cut back, 5 bases at V and 3 bases at J, with 9 bases in the middle.

This clone was recorded once. The rearrangement links TRBV6-1 to TRBJ2-1; 8 nucleotides align to TRBD1. The CDR3 contains 12 residues. V was pared by 6 bases and J by 15 bases, with 10 bases of the junction left unmatched. In germline, CDR1 is MNHNS, CDR2 SASEGT. This CDR3 reads CASRDYTGGTFF. CDR3 bases: TGTGCCAGCAGAGACTATACAGGGGGGACGTTCTTC.

This clone was counted a single time. V gene TRBV5-4 combines with J gene TRBJ2-3; D is perhaps TRBD1 (5 bases). Germline CDR1 and CDR2: SGHNT and YYREEE (reference sequence). This CDR3 has 14 residues. The V gene lost 4 bases and the J gene lost 6 bases, with 15 bases spanning the gap. CDR3 residues: CASSPRGLSDTQYF. The CDR3 DNA reads as TGTGCCAGCAGCCCAAGGGGATTGTCCGATACGCAGTATTTT.

V gene TRBV4-3 combines with J gene TRBJ1-4, with 8 nucleotides matching TRBD1. This CDR3 is 16 amino acids long. V gave up 1 base and J gave up 4 bases; unmatched junction bases: 5. Per the germline V gene, CDR1 is LGHNA and CDR2 is YSLEER. CDR3 loop: CASSQGGDRGNEKLFF. The CDR3 nucleotides read TGCGCCAGCAGCCAAGGAGGAGACAGGGGTAATGAAAAACTGTTTTTT.

V and J are TRBV18 and TRBJ2-7, with a tentative D call TRBD1 (8 bases). CDR3 size: 16 residues. V was shortened by 1 base and J by 0 bases, with 13 bases between the two germline ends. Germline V gene lookup returns CDR1 KGHSH and CDR2 LQKENI. This CDR3 reads CASSPRTGGASYEQYF. The CDR3 DNA follows: TGTGCCAGCTCACCACGTACAGGGGGGGCCTCCTACGAGCAGTACTTC.

This rearrangement joins TRBV5-1 to TRBJ1-1; TRBD1 aligns across 10 bases. This CDR3 contains 14 residues. Looked up from germline, CDR1 is SGHRS and CDR2 is YFSETQ. J gave up 7 bases and V 4 bases, and 7 bases lay outside the gene matches. Here the CDR3 reads CASSQGQGVVEAFF. The CDR3 DNA follows: TGCGCCAGCAGCCAAGGACAGGGGGTTGTTGAAGCTTTCTTT.

V usage is TRBV7-6 and J usage is TRBJ2-3; no firm D call. Germline V gives CDR1 SGHVS, CDR2 FNYEAQ. With 5 bases removed from V and 0 bases from J, the gap between germline ends came to 9 bases. This CDR3 region has 14 residues. CDR3 in amino acids: CASSRGVSTDTQYF. CDR3 DNA: TGTGCCAGCAGCCGAGGAGTTAGCACAGATACGCAGTATTTT.